The next 4 T cell receptor beta chains were all read from a single sample in a study of T cell responses to AZD1222 COVID-19 vaccine. Assay: immunoSEQ multiplex PCR; the TCRdb copy retains only in-frame clones and omits some. The top ten hold roughly 2% of the sample, which has some 130,000 clones, around 90% seen once. Specimen: peripheral blood, collected on day 0 of AZD1222 vaccination. The receptors were gathered from an adult in good health.

The rearrangement links TRBV9 to TRBJ1-2, with no clear D. V gave up 0 bases and J gave up 4 bases, with 13 bases separating them. This CDR3 is 15 amino acids long. CDR1 SGDLS and CDR2 YYNGEE come from the germline V gene. The CDR3, as DNA: TGTGCCAGCAGCGTAGGAGGAGCCTCGATCTATGGCTACACCTTC. It translates to CASSVGGASIYGYTF.

The rearrangement links TRBV3-1 (or the pseudogene TRBV3-2) to TRBJ2-1; D tentatively reads TRBD1 or TRBD2 (7 bases each). Per the germline V gene, CDR1 is LGHDT and CDR2 is YNNKEL (reference sequence). The CDR3 loop spans 14 amino acids. Trimming took off 4 bases at V and 6 bases at J, with 13 bases between the two ends. The DNA for the CDR3 is TGTGCCAGCAGCCTCAGGGGGGGCTCCAATGAGCAGTTCTTC. This translates into CASSLRGGSNEQFF.

This clone turned up a few times. This chain links TRBV7-9 with TRBJ1-1, with D unresolved. CDR1 and CDR2 (germline): SEHNR, FQNEAQ (reference sequence). The length of the CDR3 is 13 residues. V shed 5 bases and J shed 7 bases, with 14 bases lying between them. CDR3 DNA: TGTGCCAGCAGCGCACGGACGGTTTATGAAGCTTTCTTT. Translated: CASSARTVYEAFF.

The rearrangement uses TRBV6-6 and TRBJ2-3, with 11 positions matching TRBD1. This CDR3 contains 14 residues. Germline V CDR1 and CDR2: MNHNY, SVGAGI (reference sequence). With V trimmed by 7 bases and J by 4 bases, 4 bases remained unmatched. The CDR3 is CASTLGQGADTQYF. The CDR3 DNA is TGTGCCAGCACCTTGGGACAGGGGGCAGATACGCAGTATTTT.